Detailed here is one TCR beta chain. Some clones are missing from TCRdb's copy, which holds only in-frame ones; the method was immunoSEQ multiplex PCR. The sample consists of around 78,000 clones, about nine tenths of them appearing once. The data are from a study of blood T cell repertoires in COVID-19. J was trimmed by 4 bases and V by 5 bases; bases with no gene match: 8. Per the germline V gene, CDR1 is MNHEY and CDR2 is SMNVEV (reference sequence). This CDR3 is 15 amino acids long. The specimen sequenced was peripheral blood. The rearrangement links TRBV27 to TRBJ2-1, with 7 nucleotides matching TRBD1. This clonotype was obtained from a man aged 45-65 years with active or convalescent COVID-19. CDR3 in DNA: TGTGCCAGCAGTGTAGAGGGGGCTACGTACAATGAGCAGTTCTTC. Protein sequence: CASSVEGATYNEQFF.